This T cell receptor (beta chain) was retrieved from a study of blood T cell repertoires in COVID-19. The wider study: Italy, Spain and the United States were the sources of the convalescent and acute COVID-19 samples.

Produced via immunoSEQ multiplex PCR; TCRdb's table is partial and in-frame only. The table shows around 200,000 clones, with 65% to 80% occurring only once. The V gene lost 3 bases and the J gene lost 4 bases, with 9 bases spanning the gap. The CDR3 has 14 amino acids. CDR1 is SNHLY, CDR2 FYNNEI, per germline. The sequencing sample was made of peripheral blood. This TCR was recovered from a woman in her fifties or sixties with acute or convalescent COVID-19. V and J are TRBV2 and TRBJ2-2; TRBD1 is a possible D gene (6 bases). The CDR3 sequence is CASSEDRFTGELFF. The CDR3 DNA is TGTGCCAGCAGTGAGGACAGATTCACCGGGGAGCTGTTTTTT.